The 30 T cell receptor beta chains listed next were all sequenced from one sample in a study of shared clonotypes between healthy human individuals. Sequenced by immunoSEQ multiplex PCR; TCRdb stores in-frame clones only, minus some. The data hold around 2,000,000 clones, with approximately 94% observed a single time. The naive CD8 subset, CD45RO-negative cells positively selected for CCR7, excluded terminally differentiated effector memory CD45RA+ cells. Sequencing was carried out using naive CD8+ T cells sorted from blood. The receptor source for this set is a man aged 18 to 29 in good health.

The chain joins TRBV9 to TRBJ1-5; unclear D gene. From germline, CDR1 is SGDLS and CDR2 YYNGEE. The CDR3 runs 13 residues. Trimming removed 4 bases from V and 7 bases from J, with 12 bases in between. CDR3 in amino acids: CASSPGGYQPQHF. CDR3 DNA: TGTGCCAGCAGCCCAGGAGGTTACCAGCCCCAGCATTTT.

This sequence joins TRBV11-1 and TRBJ2-7; 7 nucleotides align to TRBD1. V shed 5 bases and J 2 bases; nucleotides not matched to a gene: 12. Germline V lookup: CDR1 SGHAT, CDR2 FQDESV (reference sequence). The CDR3 is made up of 16 amino acids. The CDR3 region has the DNA TGTGCCAGCAGCCTAATATCCACAGGGGCGGCCTACGAGCAGTACTTC. This codes for CASSLISTGAAYEQYF.

The CDR3 sequence is CASSLQGADTQYF. The DNA for the CDR3 is TGTGCCAGCAGTTTACAGGGGGCAGATACGCAGTATTTT. This chain uses TRBV11-2 with TRBJ2-3, with 8 bases fitting TRBD1. V was clipped by 6 bases and J by 4 bases; unmatched bases: 3. Germline V CDR1 and CDR2: SGHAT, FQNNGV. This CDR3 is built from 13 residues.

Notes on this clone: No conserved phenylalanine or tryptophan ends this CDR3, so it is likely a read error. CDR3 nucleotide sequence: TGCGCCAGCAGTGAGCCCAGGGAAGACTATGGCTACACCCTC. It yields the protein CASSEPREDYGYTL. The J gene is TRBJ1-2, the V gene TRBV10-2; a weak D match, TRBD1 (5 bases). Trimming left V 2 bases short and J 3 bases short, with 10 bases between. CDR3 size: 14 residues. Per the germline V gene, CDR1 is WSHSY and CDR2 is SAAADI.

To note about this clone: This CDR3 is also generated by other DNA sequences in the sample. The chain employs TRBV14 and TRBJ1-1; D is unresolved. The germline gives CDR1 SGHDN, CDR2 FVKESK. The V end lost 1 base, the J end lost 0 bases, and 6 bases lay between the germline ends. This CDR3 has 14 residues. The chain's CDR3 is CASSQGRVNTEAFF. The DNA of the CDR3 is TGTGCCAGCAGCCAAGGGAGGGTGAACACTGAAGCTTTCTTT. Based on the CDR3 plus reference TRBV14 and TRBJ1-1, the full variable domain is EAGVTQFPSHSVIEKGQTVTLRCDPISGHDNLYWYRRVMGKEIKFLLHFVKESKQDESGMPNNRFLAERTGGTYSTLKVQPAELEDSGVYFCASSQGRVNTEAFFGQGTRLTVV.

The chain has TRBV15 and TRBJ2-7; D is unresolved. The length of the CDR3 is 13 residues. Germline loops: CDR1 LNHNV, CDR2 YYDKDF (reference sequence). Deletions cut 3 bases from V and 3 bases from J, with 9 bases between. CDR3: CATSRDPSYEQYF. In DNA form, the CDR3 reads TGTGCCACCAGCAGGGACCCCAGCTACGAGCAGTACTTC. Using reference TRBV15 and TRBJ2-7 for the parts outside the CDR3, the full variable domain is DAMVIQNPRYQVTQFGKPVTLSCSQTLNHNVMYWYQQKSSQAPKLLFHYYDKDFNNEADTPDNFQSRRPNTSFCFLDIRSPGLGDTAMYLCATSRDPSYEQYFGPGTRLTVT.

The rearrangement joins TRBV10-3 to TRBJ2-7; D possibly uses TRBD1 or TRBD2 (5 bases each). Germline V CDR1 and CDR2: ENHRY, SYGVKD. V dropped 6 bases and J dropped 3 bases, with 12 bases sitting between them. The CDR3 covers 13 residues. The CDR3 reads CAIRSGTGYEQYF. CDR3 nucleotides: TGTGCCATCAGATCCGGGACGGGCTACGAGCAGTACTTC.

A remark on this clone: This sample also contains other DNA sequences that code for the same CDR3. The chain combines TRBV28 with TRBJ1-2; 7 bases map to TRBD1. Trimming cost V 7 bases and J 5 bases; bases outside gene matches: 7. This CDR3 is built from 13 residues. CDR1 and CDR2 from the germline V gene are MDHEN and SYDVKM. The CDR3 coding sequence is TGTGCCAGCACCCCAGGGGGGGCGTATGGCTACACCTTC. Encoded protein: CASTPGGAYGYTF.

The V call is TRBV13, the J call TRBJ1-2, with 8 bases lining up with TRBD1. The germline gives CDR1 PRHDT, CDR2 FYEKMQ (reference sequence). The V gene end was trimmed by 5 bases and the J gene end by 7 bases; junction bases not matched to a gene: 6. This CDR3 is 13 amino acids long. CDR3 sequence reads: CASSADRESGYTF. The CDR3, as DNA: TGTGCCAGCAGCGCGGACAGGGAAAGTGGCTACACCTTC. Combining the CDR3 with reference TRBV13 and TRBJ1-2 gives the whole variable domain AAGVIQSPRHLIKEKRETATLKCYPIPRHDTVYWYQQGPGQDPQFLISFYEKMQSDKGSIPDRFSAQQFSDYHSELNMSSLELGDSALYFCASSADRESGYTFGSGTRLTVV.

This sequence joins TRBV28 and TRBJ2-7; 7 positions match TRBD1. The J segment lost 11 bases and the V segment lost 5 bases, leaving 9 bases of the junction unmatched. CDR3 length: 12 amino acids. Germline CDR1 MDHEN, CDR2 SYDVKM. The CDR3 sequence: CASSTYRGSEYF. The DNA of the CDR3 is TGTGCCAGCAGTACCTACAGGGGCTCGGAGTACTTC.

Details on this clone: The sample carries other DNA sequences with the same CDR3. This rearrangement joins TRBV6-5 to TRBJ2-7; D possibly uses TRBD1 or TRBD2 (5 bases each). Germline CDR1 reads MNHEY; CDR2 reads SVGAGI. CDR3 length: 14 amino acids. Trimming pared 4 bases from V and 4 bases from J, leaving 14 bases between. The CDR3 DNA reads as TGTGCCAGCAGTTCCCGGGACGGTCTGTACGAGCAGTACTTC. This sequence encodes CASSSRDGLYEQYF.

The genes are TRBV5-8 and TRBJ2-7; no firm D call. The V gene lost 0 bases and the J gene lost 0 bases, with 4 bases spanning the gap. Germline CDR1 SGHTS, CDR2 YDEGEE. The CDR3 has 13 amino acids. As DNA, the CDR3 is TGTGCCAGCAGCTTGGGATACTCCTACGAGCAGTACTTC. This gives the protein CASSLGYSYEQYF.

Points on this clone: Different DNA sequences within this sample yield the same CDR3. The chain has TRBV6-5 and TRBJ2-7; D perhaps matches TRBD2 (5 bases). This CDR3 spans 13 amino acids. Per germline, CDR1 MNHEY and CDR2 SVGAGI. V was trimmed by 2 bases and J by 3 bases, leaving 8 bases between them. This CDR3 is CASSYDRDYEQYF. The CDR3 DNA reads TGTGCCAGCAGTTACGATCGGGACTACGAGCAGTACTTC.

The gene calls are TRBV7-2 and TRBJ2-5; 8 bases line up with TRBD2. The CDR3 consists of 14 residues. Germline CDR1 and CDR2: SGHTA and FQGNSA. V lost 3 bases to trimming and J lost 5 bases; unmatched junction nucleotides: 5. This CDR3 is CASSFTSGLETQYF. The CDR3 nucleotides read TGTGCCAGCAGCTTCACTAGCGGTCTGGAGACCCAGTACTTC.

The chain carries TRBV7-2 and TRBJ2-1; D is ambiguous. This CDR3 region has 13 residues. The V end was cut by 4 bases, the J end by 5 bases, with 9 bases between. Germline CDR1 reads SGHTA; CDR2 reads FQGNSA. This CDR3 reads CASSSRTNNEQFF. Here the CDR3 DNA reads TGTGCCAGCAGCTCCCGAACCAACAATGAGCAGTTCTTC.

This clone was seen only once. Sequence at one end of the junction differs from germline and may be a read error. This chain connects TRBV7-7 to TRBJ1-1, with 9 nucleotides matching TRBD1. The CDR3 is 13 amino acids. Per the germline V gene, CDR1 is SSHAT and CDR2 is FNYEAQ (reference sequence). The DNA of the CDR3 is TGTGCTAGCAGCTTATGGACAGGGGCTGAAGCTTTCTTT. Its translation: CASSLWTGAEAFF. The full variable domain, its missing parts supplied by reference TRBV7-7 and TRBJ1-1, is GAGVSQSPRYKVTKRGQDVTLRCDPISSHATLYWYQQALGQGPEFLTYFNYEAQPDKSGLPSDRFSAERPEGSISTLTIQRTEQRDSAMYRCASSLWTGAEAFFGQGTRLTVV.

The CDR3 coding sequence is TGTGCCAGCAGTCCCGGGGATATCAGGGCCCAGTACTTC. It yields the protein CASSPGDIRAQYF. The chain links TRBV27 to TRBJ2-5; D possibly matches TRBD1 or TRBD2 (5 bases each). V was shortened by 5 bases and J by 9 bases, with 16 bases between the two germline ends. The CDR3 is 13 amino acids. The V gene's germline CDR1 is MNHEY and CDR2 SMNVEV (reference sequence).

This clone was detected only once. V gene TRBV6-1 combines with J gene TRBJ1-4; no reliable D call. The CDR3 loop spans 14 amino acids. Germline CDR1 and CDR2: MNHNS and SASEGT. V lost 2 bases and J 5 bases, leaving 9 bases between the germline ends. CDR3 bases: TGTGCCAGCAGTGAAAACCGGTACAATGAAAAACTGTTTTTT. Translated: CASSENRYNEKLFF.

This chain uses TRBV9 with TRBJ1-6; maybe TRBD1 (5 bases). There are 14 residues in the CDR3. CDR1 is SGDLS, CDR2 YYNGEE, per germline. The ends were cut back, 1 base at V and 12 bases at J, with 14 bases in the middle. The CDR3 sequence: CASSVLGHSEPLHF. Written as DNA, the CDR3 is TGTGCCAGCAGCGTACTCGGACACTCTGAACCCCTCCACTTT.

The chain is built from TRBV5-1 and TRBJ1-1; 9 nucleotides line up with TRBD1. The ends lost 2 bases at V and 3 bases at J; junction bases unmatched: 8. The V gene's germline CDR1 is SGHRS and CDR2 YFSETQ. The CDR3 is made up of 16 amino acids. The CDR3 reads CASSFFTGGEDTEAFF. Written as DNA, the CDR3 is TGCGCCAGCAGCTTTTTTACAGGGGGCGAAGACACTGAAGCTTTCTTT.

This clone was seen once. This chain connects TRBV5-1 to TRBJ2-7; 9 bases match TRBD1. The CDR3 extends over 19 amino acids. V shed 0 bases and J 0 bases; nucleotides not matched to a gene: 13. Germline lookup yields CDR1 SGHRS and CDR2 YFSETQ. The CDR3 here is CASSLDVLYRGPPSYEQYF. In nucleotides, the CDR3 is TGCGCCAGCAGCTTGGACGTGTTGTACAGGGGGCCCCCCTCCTACGAGCAGTACTTC.

The chain couples TRBV25-1 to TRBJ2-3; no clear D gene. This CDR3 has 14 amino acids. In germline, CDR1 is MGHDK, CDR2 SYGVNS. Trimming left V 1 base short and J 2 bases short, with 7 bases between. The CDR3 sequence: CASSESGYTDTQYF. In DNA form, the CDR3 reads TGTGCCAGCAGTGAATCAGGCTACACAGATACGCAGTATTTT.

Here the CDR3 DNA reads TGTGCCAGCAGTCCCCCCGGACAGGCTTACTATGGCTACACCTTC. It encodes CASSPPGQAYYGYTF. The chain joins TRBV28 to TRBJ1-2, with TRBD1 matching over 7 bases. CDR3 length: 15 residues. Unmatched junction bases numbered 9, after V lost 5 bases and J lost 3 bases. Germline loops: CDR1 MDHEN, CDR2 SYDVKM.

The V call is TRBV27, the J call TRBJ2-2, with 9 bases that match TRBD1. V was pared by 5 bases and J by 7 bases, with 5 bases of the junction left unmatched. Germline CDR1 reads MNHEY; CDR2 reads SMNVEV (reference sequence). The CDR3 has 14 residues. The CDR3 DNA reads TGTGCCAGCAGTCCAGGGACAGGGCGCGGGGAGCTGTTTTTT. It codes for CASSPGTGRGELFF.

CDR3 bases: TGCGCCAGCAGCCATGGCCGGGGAGGCTACGAGCAGTACTTC. It translates to CASSHGRGGYEQYF. The chain recombines TRBV4-1 with TRBJ2-7, with a weak D call TRBD2 (6 bases). V was cut by 3 bases and J by 3 bases, with 12 bases left in between. CDR1 and CDR2 from the germline V gene are MGHRA and YSYEKL. The CDR3 length is 14 residues.

This sequence joins TRBV2 and TRBJ2-7; unclear D gene. CDR1 is SNHLY, CDR2 FYNNEI, per germline. The CDR3 loop spans 15 amino acids. Trimming left V 1 base short and J 0 bases short, with 10 bases between. CDR3: CASSEDAESSYEQYF. CDR3 DNA: TGTGCCAGCAGTGAAGACGCAGAAAGCTCCTACGAGCAGTACTTC.

The chain has TRBV30 and TRBJ2-7, with 9 nucleotides matching TRBD1. V lost 2 bases, J lost 4 bases, and 6 bases stayed unmatched. The germline V gene encodes CDR1 GTSNPN and CDR2 SVGIG (reference sequence). CDR3 length: 14 residues. CDR3 sequence (DNA): TGTGCCTGGAGTACAGGGGGCGGATGGTACGAGCAGTACTTC. Translated, it gives CAWSTGGGWYEQYF. Supplemented by reference TRBV30 and TRBJ2-7, the full variable domain reads SQTIHQWPATLVQPVGSPLSLECTVEGTSNPNLYWYRQAAGRGLQLLFYSVGIGQISSEVPQNLSASRPQDRQFILSSKKLLLSDSGFYLCAWSTGGGWYEQYFGPGTRLTVT.

This clone was seen only a few times. The same CDR3 arises from other DNA sequences in this sample as well. The chain combines TRBV6-1 with TRBJ2-7, with 10 bases identical to TRBD2. The germline V gene encodes CDR1 MNHNS and CDR2 SASEGT. The V segment lost 5 bases and the J segment 1 base; nucleotides outside the gene matches: 2. This CDR3 comprises 14 residues. The CDR3 DNA reads as TGTGCCAGCAGTTGGACTAGCGGTTCCTACGAGCAGTACTTC. This sequence encodes CASSWTSGSYEQYF.

The chain recombines TRBV7-9 with TRBJ2-3, with 15 bases matching TRBD2. V dropped 4 bases and J dropped 4; count of bases not matched to a gene: 12. From germline, CDR1 is SEHNR and CDR2 FQNEAQ (reference sequence). The CDR3 loop spans 19 amino acids. The CDR3 nucleotides read TGTGCCAGCAGCTCTAGGACTAGCGGGAGGGCCCTCATATCAGATACGCAGTATTTT. It specifies CASSSRTSGRALISDTQYF.

J is TRBJ1-1 and V is TRBV9, with a possible D match to TRBD1 (6 bases). V lost 3 bases, J lost 0 bases, and 18 bases lay in between. Germline lookup yields CDR1 SGDLS and CDR2 YYNGEE. The CDR3 loop spans 17 amino acids. CDR3 in DNA: TGTGCCAGCAGCGCGGACCGCCTTACAGGGATGAACACTGAAGCTTTCTTT. Protein product: CASSADRLTGMNTEAFF.